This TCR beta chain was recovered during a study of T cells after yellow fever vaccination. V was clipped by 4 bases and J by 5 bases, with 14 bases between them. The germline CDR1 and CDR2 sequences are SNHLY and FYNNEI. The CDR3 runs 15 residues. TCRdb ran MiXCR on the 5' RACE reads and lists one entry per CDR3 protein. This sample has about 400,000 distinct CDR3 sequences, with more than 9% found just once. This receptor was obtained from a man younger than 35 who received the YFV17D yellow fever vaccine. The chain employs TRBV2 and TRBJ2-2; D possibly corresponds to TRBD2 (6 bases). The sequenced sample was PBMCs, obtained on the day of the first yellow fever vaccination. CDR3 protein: CASSGLLGRTGELFF. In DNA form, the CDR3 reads TGTGCCAGCAGTGGACTTCTCGGGAGAACCGGGGAGCTGTTTTTT. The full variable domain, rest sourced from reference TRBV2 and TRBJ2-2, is EPEVTQTPSHQVTQMGQEVILRCVPISNHLYFYWYRQILGQKVEFLVSFYNNEISEKSEIFDDQFSVERPDGSNFTLKIRSTKLEDSAMYFCASSGLLGRTGELFFGEGSRLTVL.